This T cell receptor (beta chain) was retrieved from a study of T cells in Graves' hyperthyroidism and ophthalmopathy. Study results and limitations: Among clonotypes expanded in thyroid above 0.001, most were also found in blood. Patients with ophthalmopathy were separated from those with stable hyperthyroidism by a 13 V-J model.

What was amplified from RNA transcripts were TCR beta CDR3 regions. With the HTBI primer set, the TCR CDR3 went through a first round of RT-PCR. MiXCR, applied by TCRdb to the multiplex PCR reads, yields one record per CDR3 protein. The table lists fewer than 900,000 distinct CDR3 sequences, approximately 19% of them singletons. This clonotype was observed a few times. No antigen is known for it. Predating any ophthalmopathy symptoms, the blood sample was taken at first hyperthyroidism diagnosis. This clonotype was obtained from a woman aged 50 to 60 with Graves' hyperthyroidism that later progressed to Graves' ophthalmopathy. The sample was blood.

CDR3 region: CASRQVDNSPLHF. The CDR3 DNA reads TGTGCCTCAAGACAGGTTGATAATTCACCCCTCCACTTT. The gene calls are TRBV19 and TRBJ1-6; perhaps TRBD1 as D (6 bases). With 11 bases removed from V and 5 bases from J, the gap between germline ends came to 13 bases. In germline, CDR1 is LNHDA, CDR2 SQIVND (reference sequence). The CDR3 spans 13 residues.